What follows is one T cell receptor (beta chain) and its context. Its matching antigen is unknown. The conserved closing phenylalanine or tryptophan is absent in this CDR3, likely reflecting a read error. Primers covering all TCR V genes were used in emulsion RT-PCR on CD8+ T cells. Overnight incubation in 10 IU/mL IL-2 followed CD8 positive selection of the T cells. This sample was included in a study of T cell repertoires in breast cancer. Study details: Healthy donors' blood served as controls for breast cancer tumor, lymph node and blood samples. Study results and limitations: Shared TCRs favored TRBV7, possibly from tumor recognition or primer mispriming.

This CDR3 comprises 11 residues. CDR1 and CDR2 from the germline V gene are MDHEN and SYDVKM. A second nested PCR with blocking oligonucleotides suppressed unpaired genes. Each emulsion RT-PCR held roughly 4,500-250,000 T cells with C-region, Stepout and V-region primers. TCRdb redid the calling of the emulsion pairing reads with MiXCR, one entry per CDR3 protein. In the table there are some 4,600 distinct CDR3 sequences, 35% of which are singletons. V is TRBV28 and J is TRBJ2-3; D not resolved. The sample was CD8+ T cells. The receptor's source is a pool of human donors with breast cancer or a healthy control (not recorded which). CDR3 nucleotides: TGTGCAAGCAGCCTGACAGATACGCAGTATGTG. Translating gives CASSLTDTQYV.